Here is one T cell receptor beta chain with its context. This clonotype was counted ten times or more. Its antigen has not been determined. Base qualities were left out, and no much larger clone turns up one base away. The library relied on RT-PCR. Sequencing was performed on an Illumina HiSeq 2500. Clones were called with MiXCR by TCRdb after fastp trimmed the public reads at Q25, and only in-frame beta chains were retained. Each entry is one CDR3 protein sequence, shown with its most common DNA and genes. Recorded for this sample are about 650,000 distinct CDR3 sequences; approximately 14% of them occurred a single time. Of the sample, approximately 10% falls within the top ten clones. Trimming at the junction amounts to 0 bases on V and 4 bases on J, and the germline ends lie 7 bases apart. Inclusive of the bounding cysteine and phenylalanine, the CDR3 is 13 residues long. The sequence is cut down to CDR3 DNA, 39 bases in frame from base 1. The germline V gene supplies CDR1 SGHTA and CDR2 FQGNSA.

This specimen comes from a study of response to subunit inactivated influenza vaccine (dated by TCRdb to 2016 to 2019). For context, the study as a whole: Deep quantitative profiling of the T cell receptor repertoire was used in the study to follow responses to a trivalent subunit inactivated influenza vaccine. Study-wide conclusions, independent of this receptor: According to the authors, only a limited number of new T cells may be recruited by each seasonal influenza vaccination.

The specimen comprised PBMCs from blood, sampled 11 to 12 days after vaccination. The rearranged chain carries TRBV7-2 and TRBJ2-7; a tentative D call is TRBD2 (5 bases match). The clonotype was recovered from a man aged 45-65 years who received an inactivated influenza vaccine. Donor details come from another sample of the same person, matched by shared clones. The sequenced DNA: TGTGCCAGCAGCTTAGCCGGGGATTACGAGCAGTACTTC. Its amino acids are CASSLAGDYEQYF.